The sample holds a few counts of the clone carrying this T cell receptor beta chain. Germline V gene data show CDR1 as MNHEY and CDR2 as SVGEGT. The CDR3 runs to 14 residues. V lost 2 bases to trimming and J lost 5 bases, with 12 bases between them. The data were obtained in a study of identical twins' blood T cells. A single record per CDR3 protein comes from TCRdb applying MiXCR to the 5' RACE reads. The sample consists of 350,000 to 450,000 distinct CDR3 sequences, about 28% of them appearing once. Sequenced material: PBMCs. The rearrangement joins TRBV6-2 or TRBV6-3 to TRBJ1-1; the D is unclear. This sequence originates from a woman aged 18-49 years in good health. CDR3 in DNA: TGTGCCAGCAGTTACCCCACGAGGAGGACTGAAGCTTTCTTT. It codes for CASSYPTRRTEAFF.